This TCR beta chain was profiled in a study of molecular identifiers for immune sequencing clone quantification. Generation of bulk TCR libraries relied on previously described methods and listed TCR primers. TCRdb ran MiXCR on the PCR reads and lists one entry per CDR3 protein. The sample has 300,000 to 350,000 distinct CDR3 sequences, over 20% seen once. In the sort, naive CD8 T cells were defined as CD8+CD4-CCR7+CD45RA+. General study results and limits: Under 1% of molecules in naive cells, but over 97% of effector molecules, belonged to clones above 20 RNA copies. Identical TCR molecules can share a barcode, and this sharing could underestimate highly expanded clone sizes.

In this sample, this clonotype turned up many times. The antigen is unknown. Trimming cost V 5 bases and J 2 bases, with 10 bases left between them. Germline V gives CDR1 SEHNR, CDR2 FQNEAQ (reference sequence). This CDR3 is 13 amino acids long. This chain connects TRBV7-9 to TRBJ2-7; D not certain. The source material was naive CD8+ T cells from blood, with Jurkat cell RNA spiked in. Subset indicated: FACS-sorted CD8+CD4-CCR7+CD45RA+ naive T cells. This sequence was found in a human donor in good health. Some libraries in this study had Jurkat cell RNA spiked in. The CDR3 coding sequence is TGTGCCAGCAGCCGGACCGAGACCTACGAGCAGTACTTC. It codes for CASSRTETYEQYF.